The next 14 T cell receptor beta chains were all read from a single sample in a study of T-cell reconstitution after alpha-beta-depleted transplantation in children. Using unique molecular identifiers, the investigators prepared the TCRbeta library. MiXCR, run by TCRdb on the PCR reads, gives a single entry per CDR3 protein. The profile shows more than 400,000 distinct CDR3 sequences, about 45% of them singletons. The starting material was PBMCs, obtained before TCRalphabeta/CD19-depleted stem cell transplant. The source of these receptors is a girl aged 2-10 years with aplastic anemia, due to receive a stem cell transplant.

The V call is TRBV10-3, the J call TRBJ2-5; 11 nucleotides line up with TRBD2. The ends lost 5 bases at V and 3 bases at J; junction bases unmatched: 2. Per germline, CDR1 ENHRY and CDR2 SYGVKD. The CDR3 sequence is 14 residues long. The CDR3 DNA reads as TGTGCCATCAGTATGGGACTAGCGGAAGAGACCCAGTACTTC. Protein product: CAISMGLAEETQYF.

This clonotype was recorded at least ten times. V usage is TRBV7-2 and J usage is TRBJ2-5, with 8 bases fitting TRBD1. Germline lookup yields CDR1 SGHTA and CDR2 FQGNSA. After removal of 1 base from V and 5 bases from J, the junction contained 3 bases not matched to a gene. The CDR3 totals 14 residues. The CDR3 protein is CASSLVTGGETQYF. Here the CDR3 DNA reads TGTGCCAGCAGCTTAGTAACAGGGGGTGAGACCCAGTACTTC.

Ten or more counts support this clonotype. The V and J genes are TRBV6-5 and TRBJ1-2, with 7 nucleotides matching TRBD1. Germline V CDR1 and CDR2: MNHEY, SVGAGI. The CDR3 runs 14 residues. Losses at the gene ends were 6 bases for V and 4 bases for J; bases not matched to a gene: 8. CDR3 bases: TGTGCCAGCAGCCCAAAGGGGGCGGGCTATGGCTACACCTTC. Translating it yields CASSPKGAGYGYTF.

This clonotype was found many times. This chain joins TRBV20-1 and TRBJ1-1; D is unclear. CDR3 length: 14 residues. The V and J ends lost 5 bases and 4 bases respectively, with 17 bases between them. Germline CDR1 reads DFQATT; CDR2 reads SNEGSKA (reference sequence). The CDR3 is CSAPPRGRSTEAFF. Here the CDR3 DNA reads TGCAGTGCTCCGCCCCGGGGAAGAAGCACTGAAGCTTTCTTT.

In its sample, this clonotype was seen a few times. The chain carries TRBV20-1 and TRBJ2-7; D possibly matches TRBD1 or TRBD2 (6 bases each). Germline V gives CDR1 DFQATT, CDR2 SNEGSKA (reference sequence). The CDR3 covers 14 residues. V lost 6 bases and J 2 bases, leaving 17 bases between the germline ends. For the CDR3, the DNA is TGCAGTGCGCAGGGGAGGACCGAGCCCTACGAGCAGTACTTC. It codes for CSAQGRTEPYEQYF.

This chain links TRBV7-3 with TRBJ2-5, with a weak D call TRBD2 (6 bases). Looked up from germline, CDR1 is SGHTA and CDR2 is FQGTGA. V dropped 2 bases and J dropped 1 base, with 20 bases sitting between them. CDR3 length equals 18 residues. The CDR3 sequence: CASSLPQKTRAVQETQYF. In DNA, the CDR3 is TGTGCCAGCAGCTTACCGCAGAAGACTAGAGCTGTCCAAGAGACCCAGTACTTC.

The chain links TRBV29-1 to TRBJ2-7; D perhaps matches TRBD1 (6 bases). The CDR3 consists of 12 residues. Germline V gene lookup returns CDR1 SQVTM and CDR2 ANQGSEA. The V end was cut by 5 bases, the J end by 3 bases, with 11 bases between. The CDR3 DNA follows: TGCAGCGTTAGAACAGGGAGCTACGAGCAGTACTTC. This gives the protein CSVRTGSYEQYF.

This chain's CDR3 is CASSANPSGGYNEQFF. The CDR3 bases are TGTGCCAGCAGCGCGAACCCTAGCGGGGGCTACAATGAGCAGTTCTTC. This rearrangement joins TRBV9 to TRBJ2-1; the match to TRBD2 covers 10 bases. Germline CDR1 SGDLS, CDR2 YYNGEE. The CDR3 spans 16 residues. The V gene end was trimmed by 3 bases and the J gene end by 3 bases; junction bases not matched to a gene: 6. The full variable domain, in which reference TRBV9 and TRBJ2-1 provide the parts outside the CDR3, is DSGVTQTPKHLITATGQRVTLRCSPRSGDLSVYWYQQSLDQGLQFLIQYYNGEERAKGNILERFSAQQFPDLHSELNLSSLELGDSALYFCASSANPSGGYNEQFFGPGTRLTVL.

The sample holds many counts of this clonotype. The chain is built from TRBV29-1 and TRBJ2-5, with 7 bases aligning to TRBD2. The length of the CDR3 is 12 residues. CDR1 is SQVTM, CDR2 ANQGSEA, per germline. Unmatched junction bases numbered 2, after V lost 1 base and J lost 6 bases. The CDR3 coding sequence is TGCAGCGTTGAAGGGGGGGGACAGACCCAGTACTTC. Its translation: CSVEGGGQTQYF.

At least ten counts were recorded for this clonotype. One junction end does not reproduce the germline sequence, and a read error may be involved. V gene TRBV5-1 combines with J gene TRBJ2-2; D is unclear. Germline V gives CDR1 SGHRS, CDR2 YFSETQ. The CDR3 loop spans 11 amino acids. The DNA of the CDR3 is TGTGCCAGCAGTGACACCGGGGAGCTGTTTTTT. It encodes CASSDTGELFF.

At least ten counts were recorded for this clonotype. The chain joins TRBV24-1 to TRBJ2-5; 9 nucleotides match TRBD1. The CDR3 loop spans 16 amino acids. The V and J ends lost 3 bases and 4 bases, in that order; junction bases with no gene match: 8. The germline CDR1 and CDR2 sequences are KGHDR and SFDVKD. The CDR3 nucleotides read TGTGCCACCAGTGATCCCGGGACAGGGAGAGGAGAGACCCAGTACTTC. It specifies CATSDPGTGRGETQYF.

This rearrangement joins TRBV7-2 to TRBJ2-7; maybe TRBD1 (6 bases). The CDR3 is 16 amino acids. The germline V gene has CDR1 SGHTA and CDR2 FQGNSA. With 5 bases removed from V and 2 bases from J, the gap between germline ends came to 19 bases. CDR3 nucleotide sequence: TGTGCCAGCAGCCTATCTGGGGGCAGGACTCCCTACGAGCAGTACTTC. Protein product: CASSLSGGRTPYEQYF.

The chain couples TRBV9 to TRBJ2-7, with 7 bases fitting TRBD1. Trimming removed 0 bases from V and 0 bases from J; junction bases left unmatched: 3. The CDR3 is 15 amino acids. The germline V gene encodes CDR1 SGDLS and CDR2 YYNGEE. For the CDR3, the DNA is TGTGCCAGCAGCGTAGGAGACAGGGACTCCTACGAGCAGTACTTC. Protein: CASSVGDRDSYEQYF. Supplemented by reference TRBV9 and TRBJ2-7, the full variable domain reads DSGVTQTPKHLITATGQRVTLRCSPRSGDLSVYWYQQSLDQGLQFLIQYYNGEERAKGNILERFSAQQFPDLHSELNLSSLELGDSALYFCASSVGDRDSYEQYFGPGTRLTVT.

This clonotype was detected a few times. The V gene is TRBV20-1, the J gene TRBJ1-5, with D hard to call. The CDR3 runs 15 residues. Germline assignment: CDR1 DFQATT and CDR2 SNEGSKA (reference sequence). Trimming removed 6 bases from V and 2 bases from J, with 17 bases in between. Here the CDR3 reads CSAPISRTGNQPQHF. The CDR3 DNA is TGCAGTGCCCCTATCAGCAGAACAGGCAATCAGCCCCAGCATTTT.